This T cell receptor beta chain was identified during a study of blood T cell repertoires in COVID-19. V shed 1 base, J shed 5 bases, and the junction held 9 bases outside the gene matches. Germline lookup yields CDR1 MGHDK and CDR2 SYGVNS. The CDR3 spans 16 residues. The protocol was immunoSEQ multiplex PCR, while the TCRdb copy is restricted to in-frame clones and leaves out a portion. This table has some 200,000 clones, around 85% appearing once. The source of this sequence is a woman aged 80 or older with acute or convalescent COVID-19. V is TRBV25-1 and J is TRBJ1-1; 8 bases map to TRBD1. Sequenced: peripheral blood. The CDR3 bases are TGTGCCAGCAGTGAATTGCCCCAGGGGGCTTTTACTGAAGCTTTCTTT. Translated, it gives CASSELPQGAFTEAFF.